The clone carrying this T cell receptor beta chain appeared once. This sample stems from a study of blood T cell repertoires in COVID-19. About the study: Researchers got acute and convalescent COVID-19 samples from the United States, Italy and Spain. T cells, B-cell-depleted T cells, or PBMCs supplied cDNA or gDNA.

The germline gives CDR1 MDHEN, CDR2 SYDVKM. Unmatched junction bases numbered 10, after V lost 8 bases and J lost 4 bases. The CDR3 has 15 amino acids. Profiled with immunoSEQ multiplex PCR; TCRdb holds only in-frame clones, not every one. The repertoire has about 240,000 clones, about 81% of them found once; the top ten carry roughly 8.2%. This TCR came from a woman aged 80 or over with COVID-19, enrolled during active disease. Sequencing was performed on peripheral blood. The chain uses TRBV28 and TRBJ1-5; 8 positions match TRBD1. The CDR3 reads CASRPMDRVNQPQHF. For the CDR3, the DNA is TGTGCCAGCCGCCCAATGGACAGGGTAAATCAGCCCCAGCATTTT. Supplemented by reference TRBV28 and TRBJ1-5, the full variable domain reads DVKVTQSSRYLVKRTGEKVFLECVQDMDHENMFWYRQDPGLGLRLIYFSYDVKMKEKGDIPEGYSVSREKKERFSLILESASTNQTSMYLCASRPMDRVNQPQHFGDGTRLSIL.